A selection of T cell receptor beta chains follows, all from one sample in a study of cytomegalovirus exposure and HLA in healthy donors. Assay used: immunoSEQ multiplex PCR; TCRdb lists only in-frame clones, some missing. The sample contains approximately 200,000 clones, approximately 84% of which appear only once. Sequenced input: PBMCs. The receptor source for this set is a young man in good health and CMV-seropositive. CDR3s include the opening cysteine and the closing phenylalanine or tryptophan. The D gene is left open where the match is weak. Size tells how often a clone was seen (once, few, many) or the class of an expanded clone, and some rows leave it out.

V gene,J gene,D gene,clone size,CDR3 DNA,CDR3 protein
TRBV25-1,TRBJ2-7,.,.,TGTGCCAGCAGAGAGGGAGGCGACTCCTACGAGCAGTACTTC,CASREGGDSYEQYF
TRBV12-2,TRBJ2-7,.,.,TGTGCAAGTCGCTTTCCGGGACAGAGAACATCTATACCCTACGAGCAGTACTTC,CASRFPGQRTSIPYEQYF
TRBV9,TRBJ2-7,TRBD2,.,TGTGCCAGCAGCGGCCCTCTTGAAGCGGGGCCAGGGTACGAGCAGTACTTC,CASSGPLEAGPGYEQYF
TRBV4-1,TRBJ2-1,TRBD2,.,TGCGCCAGCAGCAGACTAGCGGGAGGGTTACGAAATGAGCAGTTCTTC,CASSRLAGGLRNEQFF
TRBV5-6,TRBJ1-5,TRBD1,.,TGTGCCAGCAGCTTGGGGGACAGTCAGCCCCAGCATTTT,CASSLGDSQPQHF
TRBV18,TRBJ2-7,.,.,TGTGCCAGCTCTCCCGAGGGAGTGGGCTCCTACGAGCAGTACTTC,CASSPEGVGSYEQYF
TRBV18,TRBJ2-1,.,.,TGTGCCAGCTCACCTCTAGGCAATGAGCAGTTCTTC,CASSPLGNEQFF
TRBV28,TRBJ2-5,.,.,TGTGCCAGCAGTTTTTCCTACCAAGAGACCCAGTACTTC,CASSFSYQETQYF
TRBV11-3,TRBJ2-5,TRBD2,.,TGTGCCAGCAGCCCGGGGGGGGAAGTGGAGACCCAGTACTTC,CASSPGGEVETQYF
TRBV6-5,TRBJ2-7,TRBD2,.,TGTGCCAGCAGCCGCGGGGGGGCGGGTGAGCAGTACTTC,CASSRGGAGEQYF
TRBV4-3,TRBJ1-2,TRBD1,.,TGCGCCAGCAGCCACACGTATCAAGGGAACAGGGGTTTCCTAGGCTACACCTTC,CASSHTYQGNRGFLGYTF
TRBV27,TRBJ1-5,TRBD1,.,TGTGCCAGCAGCCCTAGACAGGGGATCTTCAATCAGCCCCAGCATTTT,CASSPRQGIFNQPQHF
TRBV13,TRBJ2-7,TRBD2,.,TGTGCCAGCAGTACTTTGTCCCTAGGGACTAGCGCCTCCTACGAGCAGTACTTC,CASSTLSLGTSASYEQYF
TRBV9,TRBJ2-2,.,few,TGTGCCAGCAGCGTGTGGGGCCGGGACACCGGGGAGCTGTTTTTT,CASSVWGRDTGELFF